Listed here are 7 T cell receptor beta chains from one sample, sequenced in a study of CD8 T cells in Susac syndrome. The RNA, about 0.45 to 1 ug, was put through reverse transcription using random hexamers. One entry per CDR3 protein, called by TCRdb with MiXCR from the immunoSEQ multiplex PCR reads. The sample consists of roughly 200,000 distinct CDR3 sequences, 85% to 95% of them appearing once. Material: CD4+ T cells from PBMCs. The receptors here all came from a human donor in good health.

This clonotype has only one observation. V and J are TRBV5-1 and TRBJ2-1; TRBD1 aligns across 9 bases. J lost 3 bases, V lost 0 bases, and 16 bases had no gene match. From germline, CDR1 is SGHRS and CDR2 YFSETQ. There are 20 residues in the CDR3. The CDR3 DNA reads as TGCGCCAGCAGCTTGGGAGGGGGACAGGGCTCCTCTCGTCGCTACAATGAGCAGTTCTTC. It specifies CASSLGGGQGSSRRYNEQFF.

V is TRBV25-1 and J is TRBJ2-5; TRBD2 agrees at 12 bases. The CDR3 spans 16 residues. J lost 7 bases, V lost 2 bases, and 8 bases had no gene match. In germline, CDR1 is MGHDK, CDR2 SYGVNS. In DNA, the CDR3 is TGTGCCAGCAGTGAACGGGCTAGCGGGGGGGCTGGGACCCAGTACTTC. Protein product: CASSERASGGAGTQYF.

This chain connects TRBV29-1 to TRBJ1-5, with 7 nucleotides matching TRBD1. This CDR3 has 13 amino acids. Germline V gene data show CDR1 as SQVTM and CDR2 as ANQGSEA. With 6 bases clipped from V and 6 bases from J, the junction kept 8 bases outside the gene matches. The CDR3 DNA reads TGCAGCGTGGCCGACAGGGAAGGTCAGCCCCAGCATTTT. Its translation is CSVADREGQPQHF. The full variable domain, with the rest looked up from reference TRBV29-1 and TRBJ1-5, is SAVISQKPSRDICQRGTSLTIQCQVDSQVTMMFWYRQQPGQSLTLIATANQGSEATYESGFVIDKFPISRPNLTFSTLTVSNMSPEDSSIYLCSVADREGQPQHFGDGTRLSIL.

The DNA of the CDR3 is TGTGCCAGCAGTGACGGACTAGCGAAAGAGACCCAGTACTTC. Its translation: CASSDGLAKETQYF. The chain combines TRBV6-4 with TRBJ2-5, with 9 bases that match TRBD2. CDR3 size: 14 residues. Germline V gene data show CDR1 as MRHNA and CDR2 as SNTAGT. Losses at the gene ends were 2 bases for V and 3 bases for J; bases not matched to a gene: 1.

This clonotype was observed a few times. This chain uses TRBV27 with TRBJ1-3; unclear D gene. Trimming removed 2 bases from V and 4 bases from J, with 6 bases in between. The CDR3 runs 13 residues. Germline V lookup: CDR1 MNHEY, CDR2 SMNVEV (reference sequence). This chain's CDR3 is CASSLVGGNTIYF. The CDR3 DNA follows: TGTGCCAGCAGTTTAGTAGGGGGAAACACCATATATTTT.

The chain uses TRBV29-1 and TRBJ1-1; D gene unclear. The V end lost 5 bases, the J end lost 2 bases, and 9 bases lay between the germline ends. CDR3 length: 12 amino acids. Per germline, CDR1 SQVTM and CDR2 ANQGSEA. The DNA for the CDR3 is TGCAGCGTTCAAAGCGGAAACACTGAAGCTTTCTTT. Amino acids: CSVQSGNTEAFF.

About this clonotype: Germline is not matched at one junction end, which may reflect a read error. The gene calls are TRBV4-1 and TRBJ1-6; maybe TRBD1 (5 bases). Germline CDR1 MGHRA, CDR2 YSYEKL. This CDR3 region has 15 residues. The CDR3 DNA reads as TGCGCCAGCAGGCAAGCGGGGCAGGGCGATTCACCCCTCCACTTT. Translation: CASRQAGQGDSPLHF.